One sample yielded the 24 T cell receptor beta chains listed below, sequenced in a study of PD-1 blockade in classical Hodgkin lymphoma. All the patients suffered relapse after autologous stem cell transplantation, and brentuximab vedotin exposure differed. Profiling relied on immunoSEQ multiplex PCR, and the TCRdb table lists in-frame clones only, not all of them. The data show some 96,000 clones, around 80% seen once. The sample in question was peripheral blood mononuclear cells (PBMCs), obtained at baseline. The receptors were sampled from a human donor with classical Hodgkin lymphoma.

This clone was counted ten times or more. The junction departs from germline at one end; a sequencing error may be responsible. The genes are TRBV4-2 and TRBJ2-7; TRBD2 matches at 8 bases. This CDR3 contains 16 residues. The germline gives CDR1 LGHNA, CDR2 YNFKEQ. The CDR3 loop reads CASSPRSGTSGTGVRF. The CDR3, as DNA: TGTGCCAGCAGCCCGCGATCCGGTACTAGCGGAACCGGGGTGAGGTTC.

The rearrangement joins TRBV19 to TRBJ1-5; D may be TRBD1 (6 bases). CDR1 and CDR2 from the germline V gene are LNHDA and SQIVND (reference sequence). The CDR3 consists of 15 residues. With 3 bases removed from V and 1 base from J, the gap between germline ends came to 10 bases. CDR3 coding DNA: TGTGCCAGTAGTATTCCAGGGGTCAGCAATCAGCCCCAGCATTTT. Translated: CASSIPGVSNQPQHF.

The chain recombines TRBV6-6 with TRBJ1-1; TRBD1 is a possible D gene (6 bases). CDR1 and CDR2 from the germline V gene are MNHNY and SVGAGI (reference sequence). The CDR3 covers 14 residues. V lost 7 bases and J lost 5, with 17 bases in between. The CDR3: CASTGGGARTEAFF. The CDR3 DNA follows: TGTGCCAGCACGGGCGGGGGGGCGCGAACTGAAGCTTTCTTT.

The chain uses TRBV5-1 and TRBJ2-7, with a possible D match to TRBD1 (6 bases). The germline gives CDR1 SGHRS, CDR2 YFSETQ. V was clipped by 4 bases and J by 2 bases, with 10 bases between them. The CDR3 length is 13 residues. For the CDR3, the DNA is TGCGCCAGCAGCGCAACAGGGCCCTACGAGCAGTACTTC. Its protein product is CASSATGPYEQYF.

The rearrangement joins TRBV19 to TRBJ2-7; tentatively, D is TRBD2 (5 bases). Germline V CDR1 and CDR2: LNHDA, SQIVND (reference sequence). The CDR3 runs 15 residues. V gave up 4 bases and J gave up 2 bases, with 15 bases separating them. CDR3 amino acids: CASSRLGLGPYEQYF. DNA for the CDR3: TGTGCCAGTAGTAGATTAGGACTGGGCCCCTACGAGCAGTACTTC. The full variable domain, in which reference TRBV19 and TRBJ2-7 provide the parts outside the CDR3, is DGGITQSPKYLFRKEGQNVTLSCEQNLNHDAMYWYRQDPGQGLRLIYYSQIVNDFQKGDIAEGYSVSREKKESFPLTVTSAQKNPTAFYLCASSRLGLGPYEQYFGPGTRLTVT.

V gene TRBV11-2 combines with J gene TRBJ1-1; perhaps TRBD1 as D (6 bases). The length of the CDR3 is 16 residues. CDR1 and CDR2 (germline): SGHAT, FQNNGV. Trimming cost V 4 bases and J 1 base, with 16 bases left between them. CDR3 sequence (DNA): TGTGCCAGCAGCTACCCCAGGGGCTCCCCGAACACTGAAGCTTTCTTT. Translation gives CASSYPRGSPNTEAFF.

The chain has TRBV6-1 and TRBJ1-1, with a possible D match to TRBD1 (6 bases). The CDR3 runs to 12 residues. Trimming left V 6 bases short and J 5 bases short, with 10 bases between. The V gene's germline CDR1 is MNHNS and CDR2 SASEGT. The CDR3: CASRQGITEAFF. The CDR3 bases are TGTGCCAGCAGGCAGGGGATAACTGAAGCTTTCTTT.

This clone was seen a few times. This sequence joins TRBV21-1 and TRBJ1-1; the D segment call TRBD1 is taken from the table without a DNA check. TRBV21-1 is shown as a pseudogene. This CDR3 is built from 17 residues. CDR3 DNA: TGTGCCAGCAGCAACCAACAGGTCGGACCCAAGAACACTGAAGCTTTCTTT. Protein sequence: CASSNQQVGPKNTEAFF.

J is TRBJ1-2 and V is TRBV5-1; no reliable D call. This CDR3 has 15 amino acids. V lost 0 bases and J lost 8, with 17 bases in between. CDR1 is SGHRS and CDR2 is YFSETQ in the germline V gene. The CDR3 here is CASSLAPEGPSGYTF. The CDR3 bases are TGCGCCAGCAGCTTGGCACCCGAGGGCCCTTCGGGCTACACCTTC.

This chain joins TRBV4-1 and TRBJ2-1, with 9 bases matching TRBD2. The V segment lost 0 bases and the J segment 0 bases; nucleotides outside the gene matches: 6. Per germline, CDR1 MGHRA and CDR2 YSYEKL. The CDR3 totals 18 residues. The CDR3 DNA reads TGCGCCAGCAGCCAAGATTGGGCGGGAGGGCTCTCCTACAATGAGCAGTTCTTC. It codes for CASSQDWAGGLSYNEQFF.

The V gene is TRBV7-2, the J gene TRBJ1-1; the D is unclear. The CDR3 length is 13 residues. The V gene lost 3 bases and the J gene lost 3 bases, with 8 bases spanning the gap. Germline CDR1 reads SGHTA; CDR2 reads FQGNSA. The CDR3 DNA reads TGTGCCAGCAGCTTGCTTGGTGACACTGAAGCTTTCTTT. It codes for CASSLLGDTEAFF.

The chain combines TRBV11-2 with TRBJ2-7, with D tentatively TRBD2 (5 bases). The CDR3 runs to 15 residues. Germline-derived CDR1 and CDR2 are SGHAT and FQNNGV. V was trimmed by 0 bases and J by 6 bases, leaving 15 bases between them. CDR3 sequence: CASSLESRVPGEQYF. The CDR3 DNA reads as TGTGCCAGCAGCTTAGAATCGCGGGTTCCGGGCGAGCAGTACTTC. The variable domain in full, with the rest retrieved from reference TRBV11-2 and TRBJ2-7, is EAGVAQSPRYKIIEKRQSVAFWCNPISGHATLYWYQQILGQGPKLLIQFQNNGVVDDSQLPKDRFSAERLKGVDSTLKIQPAKLEDSAVYLCASSLESRVPGEQYFGPGTRLTVT.

This chain joins TRBV10-3 and TRBJ1-2, with unresolved D. Per the germline V gene, CDR1 is ENHRY and CDR2 is SYGVKD. The CDR3 is 13 amino acids. The V end was cut by 3 bases, the J end by 2 bases, with 7 bases between. The CDR3 reads CAISERENYGYTF. DNA of the CDR3: TGTGCCATCAGTGAACGGGAAAACTATGGCTACACCTTC.

V usage is TRBV5-6 and J usage is TRBJ2-7; D gene unclear. Germline V gene data show CDR1 as SGHDT and CDR2 as YYEEEE. The CDR3 has 13 residues. With 5 bases removed from V and 3 bases from J, the gap between germline ends came to 12 bases. CDR3 bases: TGTGCCAGCAGTTTAGCCCCCTTCTACGAGCAGTACTTC. Protein: CASSLAPFYEQYF.

V and J are TRBV27 and TRBJ2-5; D is perhaps TRBD2 (6 bases). V was cut by 4 bases and J by 4 bases, with 13 bases left in between. Germline V gene data show CDR1 as MNHEY and CDR2 as SMNVEV (reference sequence). The CDR3 consists of 14 residues. The CDR3 is CASSSPFSGETQYF. CDR3 nucleotides: TGTGCCAGCAGTTCACCCTTTAGCGGAGAGACCCAGTACTTC.

The V gene is TRBV7-9, the J gene TRBJ2-2; unclear D gene. Germline lookup yields CDR1 SEHNR and CDR2 FQNEAQ (reference sequence). This CDR3 has 14 residues. V gave up 1 base and J gave up 3 bases, with 6 bases separating them. The CDR3 sequence: CASSLELDTGELFF. The CDR3 bases are TGTGCCAGCAGCTTAGAGCTTGACACCGGGGAGCTGTTTTTT.

This chain links TRBV7-2 with TRBJ1-4; D perhaps matches TRBD1 (5 bases). Trimming cost V 4 bases and J 7 bases, with 13 bases left between them. Looked up from germline, CDR1 is SGHTA and CDR2 is FQGNSA. The CDR3 consists of 14 residues. CDR3 nucleotide sequence: TGTGCCAGCAGCTCGTCCCGGGACGGTGAAAAACTGTTTTTT. Translation gives CASSSSRDGEKLFF. The full variable domain, its missing parts supplied by reference TRBV7-2 and TRBJ1-4, is GAGVSQSPSNKVTEKGKDVELRCDPISGHTALYWYRQSLGQGLEFLIYFQGNSAPDKSGLPSDRFSAERTGGSVSTLTIQRTQQEDSAVYLCASSSSRDGEKLFFGSGTQLSVL.

This chain connects TRBV5-6 to TRBJ2-5, with 9 bases aligning to TRBD1. CDR1 is SGHDT, CDR2 YYEEEE, per germline. This CDR3 contains 16 residues. Trimming at V came to 0 bases and at J to 0 bases, leaving 3 bases not matched to a gene. The chain's CDR3 is CASSLAGQGHQETQYF. For the CDR3, the DNA is TGTGCCAGCAGCTTGGCGGGACAGGGACACCAAGAGACCCAGTACTTC.

V is TRBV18 and J is TRBJ2-7; a possible D gene is TRBD2 (5 bases). The CDR3 sequence is 14 residues long. CDR1 is KGHSH, CDR2 LQKENI, per germline. V was cut by 2 bases and J by 4 bases, with 12 bases left in between. CDR3 coding DNA: TGTGCCAGCTCACCAGCGAGGGCCCAATACGAGCAGTACTTC. It translates to CASSPARAQYEQYF.

This clone showed up just a few times. This is likely a read error, given that the CDR3 carries no conserved phenylalanine or tryptophan at its end. The limits of the CDR3 on the DNA are not certain, so only TCRdb's listed CDR3 is given. This chain links TRBV4-3 with TRBJ1-2; TRBD1 is the table's D call and was not checked against the DNA. The CDR3 is 14 residues long, ends included. Germline V gene sequence: CDR1 LGHNA, CDR2 YSLEER. This CDR3 is CASSQDPGQGAIRL.

This clone turned up a few times. V usage is TRBV7-6 and J usage is TRBJ2-7; tentatively, D is TRBD2 (6 bases). The CDR3 is 14 residues long. Looked up from germline, CDR1 is SGHVS and CDR2 is FNYEAQ. V was trimmed by 1 base and J by 7 bases, leaving 14 bases between them. The DNA of the CDR3 is TGTGCCAGCAGCTTAGTTGGGGCGGGAACGGAGCAGTACTTC. It encodes CASSLVGAGTEQYF.

The chain recombines TRBV7-8 with TRBJ2-3, with 13 bases fitting TRBD2. The CDR3 consists of 16 residues. Trimming at V came to 4 bases and at J to 5 bases, leaving 6 bases not matched to a gene. The germline V gene has CDR1 SGHVS and CDR2 FQNEAQ. CDR3 sequence: CASSSRTSGSKDTQYF. CDR3 in DNA: TGTGCCAGCAGCTCAAGGACTAGCGGGAGTAAAGATACGCAGTATTTT.

The rearrangement links TRBV6-5 to TRBJ2-5; TRBD2 matches at 8 bases. J gave up 2 bases and V 0 bases, and 2 bases lay outside the gene matches. Per the germline V gene, CDR1 is MNHEY and CDR2 is SVGAGI. The CDR3 extends over 15 amino acids. Written as DNA, the CDR3 is TGTGCCAGCAGTTACTCCGGGGGGGGGCAAGAGACCCAGTACTTC. Protein sequence: CASSYSGGGQETQYF.

The chain joins TRBV19 to TRBJ1-2; the D gene is possibly TRBD1 (5 bases). The CDR3 consists of 15 residues. V was clipped by 4 bases and J by 5 bases, with 17 bases between them. CDR1 is LNHDA, CDR2 SQIVND, per germline (reference sequence). The CDR3 DNA reads TGTGCCAGTAGTACGACCGCGGACATTGAGTATGGCTACACCTTC. Translation: CASSTTADIEYGYTF.